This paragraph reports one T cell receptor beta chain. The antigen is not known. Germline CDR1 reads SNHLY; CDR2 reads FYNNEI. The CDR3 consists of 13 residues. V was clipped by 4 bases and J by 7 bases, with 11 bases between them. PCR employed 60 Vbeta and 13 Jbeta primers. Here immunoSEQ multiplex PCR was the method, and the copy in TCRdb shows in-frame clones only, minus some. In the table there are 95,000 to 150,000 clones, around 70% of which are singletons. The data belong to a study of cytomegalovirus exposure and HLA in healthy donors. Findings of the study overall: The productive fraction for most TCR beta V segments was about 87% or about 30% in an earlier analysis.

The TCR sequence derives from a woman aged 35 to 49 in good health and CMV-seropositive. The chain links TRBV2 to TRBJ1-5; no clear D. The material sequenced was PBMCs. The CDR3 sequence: CASSGSEDQPQHF. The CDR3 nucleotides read TGTGCCAGCAGTGGATCGGAGGACCAGCCCCAGCATTTT.